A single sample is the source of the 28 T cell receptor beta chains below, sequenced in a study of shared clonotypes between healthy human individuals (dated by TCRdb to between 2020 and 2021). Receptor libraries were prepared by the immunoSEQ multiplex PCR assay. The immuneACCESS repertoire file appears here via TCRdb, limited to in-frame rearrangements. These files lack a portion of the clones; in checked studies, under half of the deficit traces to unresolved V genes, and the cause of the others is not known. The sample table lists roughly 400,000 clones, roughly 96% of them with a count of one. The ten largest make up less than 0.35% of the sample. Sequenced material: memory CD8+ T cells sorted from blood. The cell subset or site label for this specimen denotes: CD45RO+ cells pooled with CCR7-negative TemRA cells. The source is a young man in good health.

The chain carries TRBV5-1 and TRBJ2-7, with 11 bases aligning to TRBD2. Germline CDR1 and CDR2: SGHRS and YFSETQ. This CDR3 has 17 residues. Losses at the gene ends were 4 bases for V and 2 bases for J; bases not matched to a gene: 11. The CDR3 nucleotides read TGCGCCAGCAGCAGCCCTAGCGGGAGGCCGCTAACCTACGAGCAGTACTTC. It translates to CASSSPSGRPLTYEQYF.

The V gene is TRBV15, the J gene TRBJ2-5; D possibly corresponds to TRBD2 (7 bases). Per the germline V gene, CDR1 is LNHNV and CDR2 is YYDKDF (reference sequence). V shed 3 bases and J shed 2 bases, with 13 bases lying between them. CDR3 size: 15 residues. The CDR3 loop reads CATSSLGGPQETQYF. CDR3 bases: TGTGCCACCAGCAGCCTCGGGGGGCCACAAGAGACCCAGTACTTC. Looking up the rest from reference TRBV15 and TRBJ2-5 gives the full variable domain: DAMVIQNPRYQVTQFGKPVTLSCSQTLNHNVMYWYQQKSSQAPKLLFHYYDKDFNNEADTPDNFQSRRPNTSFCFLDIRSPGLGDTAMYLCATSSLGGPQETQYFGPGTRLLVL.

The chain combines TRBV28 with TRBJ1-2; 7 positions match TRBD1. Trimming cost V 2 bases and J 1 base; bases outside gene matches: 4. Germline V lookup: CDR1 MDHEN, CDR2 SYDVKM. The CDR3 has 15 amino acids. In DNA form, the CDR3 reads TGTGCCAGCAGTTTAGACAGGGCCCTTAACTATGGCTACACCTTC. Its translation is CASSLDRALNYGYTF.

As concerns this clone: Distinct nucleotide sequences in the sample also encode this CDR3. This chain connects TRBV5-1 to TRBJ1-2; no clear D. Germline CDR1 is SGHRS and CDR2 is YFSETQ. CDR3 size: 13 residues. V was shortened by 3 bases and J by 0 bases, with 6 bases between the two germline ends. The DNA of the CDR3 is TGCGCCAGCAGCTCCGGGTCTAACTATGGCTACACCTTC. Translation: CASSSGSNYGYTF.

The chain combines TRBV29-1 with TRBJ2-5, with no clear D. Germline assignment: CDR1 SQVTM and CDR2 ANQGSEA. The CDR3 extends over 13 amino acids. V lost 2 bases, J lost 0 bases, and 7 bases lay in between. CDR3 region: CSVEWMYQETQYF. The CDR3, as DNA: TGCAGCGTTGAATGGATGTACCAAGAGACCCAGTACTTC. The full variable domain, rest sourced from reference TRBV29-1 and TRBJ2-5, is SAVISQKPSRDICQRGTSLTIQCQVDSQVTMMFWYRQQPGQSLTLIATANQGSEATYESGFVIDKFPISRPNLTFSTLTVSNMSPEDSSIYLCSVEWMYQETQYFGPGTRLLVL.

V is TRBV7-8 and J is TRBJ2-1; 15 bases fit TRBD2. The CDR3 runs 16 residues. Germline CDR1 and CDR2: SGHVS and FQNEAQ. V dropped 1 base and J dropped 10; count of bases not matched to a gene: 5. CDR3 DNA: TGTGCCAGCAGCTTAGGCGGACTAGCGGGAGGGCGCGAGCAGTTCTTC. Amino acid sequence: CASSLGGLAGGREQFF.

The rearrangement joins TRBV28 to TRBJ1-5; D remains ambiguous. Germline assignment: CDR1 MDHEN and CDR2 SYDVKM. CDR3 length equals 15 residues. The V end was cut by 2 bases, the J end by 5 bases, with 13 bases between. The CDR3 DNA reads TGTGCCAGCAGTTTAGATCCACAGTGGGATCAGCCCCAGCATTTT. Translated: CASSLDPQWDQPQHF.

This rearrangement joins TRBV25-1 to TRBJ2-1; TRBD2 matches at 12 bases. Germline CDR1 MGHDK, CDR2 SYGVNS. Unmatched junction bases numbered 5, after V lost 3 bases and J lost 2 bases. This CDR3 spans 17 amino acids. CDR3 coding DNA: TGTGCCAGCAGTGATACTAGCGGGAGGACCCCCTACAATGAGCAGTTCTTC. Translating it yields CASSDTSGRTPYNEQFF.

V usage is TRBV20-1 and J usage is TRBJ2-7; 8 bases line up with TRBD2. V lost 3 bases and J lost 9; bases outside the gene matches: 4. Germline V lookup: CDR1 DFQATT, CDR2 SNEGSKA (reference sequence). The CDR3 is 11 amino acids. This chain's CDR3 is CSASDGRVQYF. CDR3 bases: TGCAGTGCTAGCGACGGGAGGGTGCAGTACTTC.

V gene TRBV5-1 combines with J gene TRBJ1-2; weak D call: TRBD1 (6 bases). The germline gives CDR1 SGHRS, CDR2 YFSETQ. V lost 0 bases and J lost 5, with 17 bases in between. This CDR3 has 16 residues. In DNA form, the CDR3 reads TGCGCCAGCAGCTTGGGGACAGCTATTCCTACATATGGCTACACCTTC. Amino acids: CASSLGTAIPTYGYTF.

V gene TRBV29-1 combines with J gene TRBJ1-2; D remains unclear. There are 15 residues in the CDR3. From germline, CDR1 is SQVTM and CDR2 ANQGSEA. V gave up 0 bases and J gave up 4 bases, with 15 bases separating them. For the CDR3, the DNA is TGCAGCGTTGAAGACCTTGGACTCGTGGCCTATGGCTACACCTTC. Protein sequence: CSVEDLGLVAYGYTF.

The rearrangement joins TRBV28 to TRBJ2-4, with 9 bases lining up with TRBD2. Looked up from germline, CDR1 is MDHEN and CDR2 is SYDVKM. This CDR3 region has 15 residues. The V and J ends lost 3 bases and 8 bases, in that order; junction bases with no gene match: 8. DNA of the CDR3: TGTGCCAGCAGTTTCGGTGGCGGGAGGGGCGACATTCAGTACTTC. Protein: CASSFGGGRGDIQYF.

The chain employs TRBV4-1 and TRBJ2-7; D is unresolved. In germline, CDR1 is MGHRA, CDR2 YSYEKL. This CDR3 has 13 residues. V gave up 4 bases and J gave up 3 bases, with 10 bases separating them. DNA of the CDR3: TGCGCCAGCAGCCTGAGTGAGCGCTACGAGCAGTACTTC. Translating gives CASSLSERYEQYF.

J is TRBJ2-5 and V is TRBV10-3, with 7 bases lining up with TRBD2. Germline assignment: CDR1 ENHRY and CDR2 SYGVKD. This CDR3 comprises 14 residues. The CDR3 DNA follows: TGTGCGGCCTCGGGAGGACCTAACCAAGAGACCCAGTACTTC. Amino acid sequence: CAASGGPNQETQYF.

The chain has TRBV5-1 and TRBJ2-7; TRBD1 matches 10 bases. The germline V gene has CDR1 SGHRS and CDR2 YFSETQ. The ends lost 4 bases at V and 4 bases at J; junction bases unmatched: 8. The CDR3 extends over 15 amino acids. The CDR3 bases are TGCGCCAGCAGCACCCGGGACAGGGGATCGTACGAGCAGTACTTC. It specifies CASSTRDRGSYEQYF.

In DNA, the CDR3 is TGTGCCAGCAGCCAAGAGGGAGTAACTCTCTACGAGCAGTACTTC. Amino acids: CASSQEGVTLYEQYF. The chain recombines TRBV4-2 with TRBJ2-7; D may be TRBD2 (5 bases). This CDR3 region has 15 residues. The V gene lost 0 bases and the J gene lost 3 bases, with 12 bases spanning the gap. Germline V lookup: CDR1 LGHNA, CDR2 YNFKEQ.

CDR3 coding DNA: TGTGCCTGGAGTTCCGGGCTCGGTGGCTACACCTTC. This gives the protein CAWSSGLGGYTF. V is TRBV30 and J is TRBJ1-2, with D unresolved. The ends were cut back, 2 bases at V and 7 bases at J, with 11 bases in the middle. Germline V gene data show CDR1 as GTSNPN and CDR2 as SVGIG (reference sequence). This CDR3 is built from 12 residues.

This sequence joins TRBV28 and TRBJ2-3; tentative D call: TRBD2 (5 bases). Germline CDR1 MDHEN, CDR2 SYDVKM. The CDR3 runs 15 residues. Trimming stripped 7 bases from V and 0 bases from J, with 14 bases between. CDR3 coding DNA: TGTGCCAGCAAAGAAGAGCGGCTTAGCACAGATACGCAGTATTTT. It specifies CASKEERLSTDTQYF.

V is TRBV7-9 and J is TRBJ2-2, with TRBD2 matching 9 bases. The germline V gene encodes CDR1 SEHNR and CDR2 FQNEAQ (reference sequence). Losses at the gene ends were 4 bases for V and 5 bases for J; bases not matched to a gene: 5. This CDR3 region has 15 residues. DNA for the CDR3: TGTGCCAGCAGCTCGCGGGAGGGCCTGACCGGGGAGCTGTTTTTT. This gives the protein CASSSREGLTGELFF.

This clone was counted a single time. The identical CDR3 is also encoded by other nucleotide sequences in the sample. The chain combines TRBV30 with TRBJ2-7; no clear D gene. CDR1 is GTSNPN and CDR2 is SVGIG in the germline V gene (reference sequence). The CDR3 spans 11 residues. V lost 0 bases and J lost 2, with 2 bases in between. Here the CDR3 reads CAWSVTYEQYF. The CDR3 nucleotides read TGTGCCTGGAGTGTAACCTACGAGCAGTACTTC.

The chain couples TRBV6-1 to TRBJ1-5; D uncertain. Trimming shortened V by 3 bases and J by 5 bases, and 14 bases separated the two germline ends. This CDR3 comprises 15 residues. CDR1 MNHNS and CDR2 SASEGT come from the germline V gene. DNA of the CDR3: TGTGCCAGCAGTGAGCGGCACCTCCCGGATCAGCCCCAGCATTTT. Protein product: CASSERHLPDQPQHF.

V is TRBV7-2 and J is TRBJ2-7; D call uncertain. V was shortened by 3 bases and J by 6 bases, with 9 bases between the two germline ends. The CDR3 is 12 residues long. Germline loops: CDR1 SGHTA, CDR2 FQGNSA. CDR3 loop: CASSFPAGEQYF. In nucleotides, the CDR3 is TGTGCCAGCAGCTTTCCAGCCGGCGAGCAGTACTTC.

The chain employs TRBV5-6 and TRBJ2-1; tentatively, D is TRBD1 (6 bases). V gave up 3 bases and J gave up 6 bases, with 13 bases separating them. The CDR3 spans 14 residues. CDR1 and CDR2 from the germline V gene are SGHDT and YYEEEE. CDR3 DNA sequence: TGTGCCAGCAGCTACAGGGCCCTCCTCAATGAGCAGTTCTTC. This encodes CASSYRALLNEQFF.

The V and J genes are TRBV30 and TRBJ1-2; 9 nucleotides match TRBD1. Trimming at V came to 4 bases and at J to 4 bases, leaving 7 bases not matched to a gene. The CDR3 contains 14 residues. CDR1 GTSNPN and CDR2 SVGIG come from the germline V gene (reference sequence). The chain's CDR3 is CAWNPGTGRYGYTF. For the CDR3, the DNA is TGTGCCTGGAACCCCGGGACAGGGCGCTATGGCTACACCTTC.

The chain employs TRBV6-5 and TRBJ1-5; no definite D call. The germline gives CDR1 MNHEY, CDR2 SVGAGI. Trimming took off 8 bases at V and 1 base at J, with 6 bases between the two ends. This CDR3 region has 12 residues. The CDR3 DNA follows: TGTGCCAGCTCGCACAGCAATCAGCCCCAGCATTTT. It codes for CASSHSNQPQHF.

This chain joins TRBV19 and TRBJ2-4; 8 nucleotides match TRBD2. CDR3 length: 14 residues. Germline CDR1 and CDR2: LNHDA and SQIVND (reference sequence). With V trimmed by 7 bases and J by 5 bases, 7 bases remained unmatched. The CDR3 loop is CASKTGTSQNIQYF. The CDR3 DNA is TGTGCCAGTAAGACCGGGACTAGTCAAAACATTCAGTACTTC.

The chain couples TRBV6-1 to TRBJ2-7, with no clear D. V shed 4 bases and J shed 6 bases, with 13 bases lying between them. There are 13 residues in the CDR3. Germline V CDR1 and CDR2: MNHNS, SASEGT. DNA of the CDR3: TGTGCCAGCAGTGCCTACCCCGATTCCGAGCAGTACTTC. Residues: CASSAYPDSEQYF.

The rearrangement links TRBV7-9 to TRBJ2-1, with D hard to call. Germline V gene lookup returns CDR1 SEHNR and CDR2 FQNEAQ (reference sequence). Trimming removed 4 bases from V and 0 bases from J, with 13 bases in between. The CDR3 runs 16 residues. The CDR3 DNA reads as TGTGCCAGCAGCTGTTATAGCAGGAGCTCCTACAATGAGCAGTTCTTC. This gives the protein CASSCYSRSSYNEQFF.